This TCR beta chain was obtained from a study of cytomegalovirus exposure and HLA in healthy donors. Trimming removed 5 bases from V and 2 bases from J; junction bases left unmatched: 12. The CDR3 length is 17 residues. Per the germline V gene, CDR1 is SGHTA and CDR2 is FQGNSA. PCR used 60 Vbeta primers and 13 Jbeta primers. Here immunoSEQ multiplex PCR was the method, and the copy in TCRdb shows in-frame clones only, minus some. The sample lists roughly 45,000 clones, around 56% seen once, with approximately 5.6% in the top ten. This clone was seen more than once but under ten times. Sequencing was done on a sample of PBMCs. The sequence was obtained from a man aged 60 to 75 in good health and CMV-seronegative. The chain carries TRBV7-2 and TRBJ1-2; 9 bases agree with TRBD1. This CDR3 is CASSTPHRGPTNYGYTF. The DNA of the CDR3 is TGTGCCAGCAGCACTCCCCACAGGGGGCCGACCAACTATGGCTACACCTTC.